The clone carrying this T cell receptor (beta chain) was recorded a few times. This specimen comes from a study of patients and donors after allogeneic stem cell transplantation. TCRdb recomputed calls from the RT-PCR reads with MiXCR, one row per CDR3 protein. This sample has approximately 250,000 distinct CDR3 sequences, with 11% to 15% found just once. Trimming removed 4 bases from V and 2 bases from J; junction bases left unmatched: 19. The CDR3 consists of 19 residues. CDR1 is SGHAT, CDR2 FQNNGV, per germline. The material sequenced was blood, either unsorted or a sorted T cell fraction (not recorded which). The rearrangement joins TRBV11-2 to TRBJ2-7; 8 nucleotides match TRBD2. This receptor was identified in a human donor who was either an allogeneic HSCT recipient or a stem cell or donor lymphocyte infusion donor (not recorded which). It is not recorded whose cells these are; they may come from a transplant donor. The CDR3: CASSSRSGLGRGGAYEQYF. The CDR3 coding sequence is TGTGCCAGCAGCTCACGATCGGGACTAGGGCGGGGCGGTGCCTACGAGCAGTACTTC.